This is a list of T cell receptor beta chains from one sample in a study of identical twins. Using its own MiXCR run on the 5' RACE reads, TCRdb lists one record per CDR3 protein. The sample holds about 690,000 distinct CDR3 sequences, less than 25% seen once. This sample also appeared in a second study, on T cells expressing NK-cell markers.

The sample consisted of PBMCs. Every receptor here comes from a woman younger than 30 in good health. Both conserved end residues are trimmed from each CDR3. Each record gives: J gene, V gene, CDR3 length, CDR3 protein.

>TRBJ1-2|TRBV6-1|12
ASSDRGAGYGYT
>TRBJ1-2|TRBV12-3/TRBV12-4|12
ASSLLGGNYGYT
>TRBJ2-6|TRBV20-1|13
SASRGTSGANVLT
>TRBJ2-2|TRBV12-5|10
ASGLGPGELF
>TRBJ2-7|TRBV4-2|11
ASTRTGDYEQY
>TRBJ1-1|TRBV5-1|13
ASSLITGGNTEAF
>TRBJ2-3|TRBV24-1|16
ATSDGAWGGGRTDTQY
>TRBJ2-1|TRBV20-1|12
SAVSGRLANEQF
>TRBJ2-1|TRBV7-2|11
ASSFGLAGEQF
>TRBJ2-7|TRBV7-2|12
ASSPPIYFYEQY
>TRBJ2-3|TRBV20-1|9
SALLLDTQY
>TRBJ2-2|TRBV9|12
ASSVGQHPGELF
>TRBJ1-1|TRBV9|14
ASSVGVSGMNTEAF
>TRBJ2-2|TRBV5-5|13
ASLFGGGTTGELF
>TRBJ2-3|TRBV7-9|12
ASSLVAPSHTQY
>TRBJ2-1|TRBV5-4|14
ASSPWTSGSCFEQF
>TRBJ1-2|TRBV28|10
ASSSGRDGYT
>TRBJ2-1|TRBV7-2|13
ASSYGGASYNEQF
>TRBJ2-7|TRBV27|16
ASTPRSGLAGVVYEQY
>TRBJ1-1|TRBV12-3/TRBV12-4|12
ASTPTGVGTEAF
>TRBJ1-2|TRBV5-1|12
ASSLQAGDYGYT
>TRBJ2-3|TRBV7-2|12
ASSRGASTDTQY
>TRBJ2-7|TRBV18|12
ASSPFDGPYEQY
>TRBJ2-1|TRBV7-7|13
ASSFSALGHNEQF